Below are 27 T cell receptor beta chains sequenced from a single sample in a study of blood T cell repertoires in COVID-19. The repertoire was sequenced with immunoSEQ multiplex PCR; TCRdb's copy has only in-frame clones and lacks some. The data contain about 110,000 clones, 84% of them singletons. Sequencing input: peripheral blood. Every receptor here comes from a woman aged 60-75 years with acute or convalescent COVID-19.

The CDR3 sequence: CASSYSSVGTYSYEQYF. CDR3 coding DNA: TGTGCCAGCAGTTACTCGAGTGTAGGGACTTACTCCTACGAGCAGTACTTC. The V gene is TRBV6-2 or TRBV6-3, the J gene TRBJ2-7, with D perhaps TRBD2 (6 bases). Germline lookup yields CDR1 MNHEY and CDR2 SVGEGT. This CDR3 spans 17 amino acids. V lost 0 bases and J lost 0, with 15 bases in between.

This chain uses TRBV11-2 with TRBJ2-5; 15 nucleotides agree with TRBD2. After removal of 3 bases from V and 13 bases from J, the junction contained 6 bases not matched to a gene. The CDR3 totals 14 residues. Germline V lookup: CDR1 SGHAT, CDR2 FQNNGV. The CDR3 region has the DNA TGTGCCAGCAGCTTGGGGACTAGCGGGAGGAGGCTGTACTTC. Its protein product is CASSLGTSGRRLYF. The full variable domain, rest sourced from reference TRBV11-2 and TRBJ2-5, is EAGVAQSPRYKIIEKRQSVAFWCNPISGHATLYWYQQILGQGPKLLIQFQNNGVVDDSQLPKDRFSAERLKGVDSTLKIQPAKLEDSAVYLCASSLGTSGRRLYFGPGTRLLVL.

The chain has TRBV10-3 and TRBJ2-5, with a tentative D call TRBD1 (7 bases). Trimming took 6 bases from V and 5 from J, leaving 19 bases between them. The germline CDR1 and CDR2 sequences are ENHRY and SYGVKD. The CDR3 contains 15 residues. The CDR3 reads CAISPDREVGETQYF. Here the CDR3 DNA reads TGTGCCATCAGCCCCGACAGGGAGGTCGGGGAGACCCAGTACTTC.

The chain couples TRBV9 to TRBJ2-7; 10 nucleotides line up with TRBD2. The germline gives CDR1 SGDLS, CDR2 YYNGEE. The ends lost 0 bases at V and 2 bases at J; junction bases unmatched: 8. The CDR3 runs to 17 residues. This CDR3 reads CASSVEPGLAGAYEQYF. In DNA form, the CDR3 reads TGTGCCAGCAGCGTAGAACCTGGGCTAGCGGGGGCCTACGAGCAGTACTTC.

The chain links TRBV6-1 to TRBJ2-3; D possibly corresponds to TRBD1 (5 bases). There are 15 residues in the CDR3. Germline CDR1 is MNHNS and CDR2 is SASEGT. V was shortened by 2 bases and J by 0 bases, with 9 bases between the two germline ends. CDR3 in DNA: TGTGCCAGCAGTGAATTGGCAGGGAGCACAGATACGCAGTATTTT. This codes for CASSELAGSTDTQYF.

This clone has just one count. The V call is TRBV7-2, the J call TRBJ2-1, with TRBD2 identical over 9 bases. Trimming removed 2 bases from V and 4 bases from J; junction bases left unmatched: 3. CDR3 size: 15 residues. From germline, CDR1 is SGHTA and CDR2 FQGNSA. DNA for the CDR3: TGTGCCAGCAGCTTACGAGCGGGGGGTTACAATGAGCAGTTCTTC. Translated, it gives CASSLRAGGYNEQFF.

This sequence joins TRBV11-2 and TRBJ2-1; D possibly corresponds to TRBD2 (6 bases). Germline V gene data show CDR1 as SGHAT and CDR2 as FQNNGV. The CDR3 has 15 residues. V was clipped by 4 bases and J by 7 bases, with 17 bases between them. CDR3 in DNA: TGTGCCAGCAGCTCCTTAGCAGGGAGGTTTAATGAGCAGTTCTTC. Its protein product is CASSSLAGRFNEQFF.

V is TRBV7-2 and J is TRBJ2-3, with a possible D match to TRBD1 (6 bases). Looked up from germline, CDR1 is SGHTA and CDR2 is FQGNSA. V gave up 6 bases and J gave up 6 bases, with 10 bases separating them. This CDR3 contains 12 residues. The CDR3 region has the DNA TGTGCCAGCAGTAGACAGGAGGATACGCAGTATTTT. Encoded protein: CASSRQEDTQYF. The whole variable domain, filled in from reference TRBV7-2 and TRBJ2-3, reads GAGVSQSPSNKVTEKGKDVELRCDPISGHTALYWYRQSLGQGLEFLIYFQGNSAPDKSGLPSDRFSAERTGGSVSTLTIQRTQQEDSAVYLCASSRQEDTQYFGPGTRLTVL.

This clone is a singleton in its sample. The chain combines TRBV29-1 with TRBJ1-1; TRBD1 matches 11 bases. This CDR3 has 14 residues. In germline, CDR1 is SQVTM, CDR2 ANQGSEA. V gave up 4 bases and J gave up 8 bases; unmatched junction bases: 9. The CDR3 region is CSVGGTGGFGEAFF. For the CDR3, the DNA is TGCAGCGTTGGGGGGACAGGGGGTTTCGGCGAAGCTTTCTTT.

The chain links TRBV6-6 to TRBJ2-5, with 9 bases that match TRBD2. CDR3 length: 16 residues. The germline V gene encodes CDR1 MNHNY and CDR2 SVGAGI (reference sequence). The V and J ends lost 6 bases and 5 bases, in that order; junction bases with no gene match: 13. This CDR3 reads CASSNPAGGRSETQYF. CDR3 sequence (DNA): TGTGCCAGCAGCAACCCAGCGGGGGGTAGATCGGAGACCCAGTACTTC.

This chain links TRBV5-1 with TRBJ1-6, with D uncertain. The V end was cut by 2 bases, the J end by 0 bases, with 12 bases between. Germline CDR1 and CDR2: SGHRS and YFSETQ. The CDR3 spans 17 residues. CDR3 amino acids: CASSFFPPSSYNSPLHF. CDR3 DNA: TGCGCCAGCAGCTTTTTTCCCCCGAGCTCCTATAATTCACCCCTCCACTTT. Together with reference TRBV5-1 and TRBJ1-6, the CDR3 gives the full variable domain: KAGVTQTPRYLIKTRGQQVTLSCSPISGHRSVSWYQQTPGQGLQFLFEYFSETQRNKGNFPGRFSGRQFSNSRSEMNVSTLELGDSALYLCASSFFPPSSYNSPLHFGNGTRLTVT.

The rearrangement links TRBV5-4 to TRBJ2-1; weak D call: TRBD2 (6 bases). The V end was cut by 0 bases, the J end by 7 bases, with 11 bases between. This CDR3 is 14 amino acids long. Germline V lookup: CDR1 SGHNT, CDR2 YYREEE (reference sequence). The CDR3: CASSLGGVQNEQFF. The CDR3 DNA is TGTGCCAGCAGCTTGGGGGGGGTACAAAATGAGCAGTTCTTC.

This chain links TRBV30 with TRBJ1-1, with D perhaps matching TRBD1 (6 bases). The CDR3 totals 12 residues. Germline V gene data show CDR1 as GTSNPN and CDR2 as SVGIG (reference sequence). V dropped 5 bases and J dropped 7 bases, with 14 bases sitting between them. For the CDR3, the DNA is TGTGCCTGGGGGGGGAGGGGGAGTGAAGCTTTCTTT. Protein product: CAWGGRGSEAFF.

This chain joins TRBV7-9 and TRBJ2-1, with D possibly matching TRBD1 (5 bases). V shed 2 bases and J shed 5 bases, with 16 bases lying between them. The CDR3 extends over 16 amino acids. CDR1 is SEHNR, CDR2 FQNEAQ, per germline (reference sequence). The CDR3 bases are TGTGCCAGCAGCTTACTTTGGCAGGGCCGCGACAATGAGCAGTTCTTC. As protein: CASSLLWQGRDNEQFF.

The CDR3 loop is CASSYSDRGSGNTIYF. CDR3 DNA: TGTGCCAGCAGTTACTCGGACAGGGGCTCTGGAAACACCATATATTTT. The rearrangement joins TRBV6-5 to TRBJ1-3; 9 bases agree with TRBD1. Trimming at V came to 0 bases and at J to 0 bases, leaving 0 bases not matched to a gene. Germline V gene sequence: CDR1 MNHEY, CDR2 SVGAGI. The CDR3 is made up of 16 amino acids.

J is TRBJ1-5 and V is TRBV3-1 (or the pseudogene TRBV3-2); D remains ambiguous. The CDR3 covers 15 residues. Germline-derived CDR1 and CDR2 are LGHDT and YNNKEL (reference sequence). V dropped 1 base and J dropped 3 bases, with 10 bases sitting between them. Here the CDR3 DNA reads TGTGCCAGCAGCCAAGGCCCCCAGAACAATCAGCCCCAGCATTTT. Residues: CASSQGPQNNQPQHF.

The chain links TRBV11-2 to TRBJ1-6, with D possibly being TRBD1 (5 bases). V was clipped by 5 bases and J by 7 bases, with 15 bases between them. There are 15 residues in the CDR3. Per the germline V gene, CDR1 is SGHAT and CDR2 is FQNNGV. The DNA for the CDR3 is TGTGCCAGCAGCGTCGATGGCGGGGGGAATTCACCCCTCCACTTT. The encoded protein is CASSVDGGGNSPLHF.

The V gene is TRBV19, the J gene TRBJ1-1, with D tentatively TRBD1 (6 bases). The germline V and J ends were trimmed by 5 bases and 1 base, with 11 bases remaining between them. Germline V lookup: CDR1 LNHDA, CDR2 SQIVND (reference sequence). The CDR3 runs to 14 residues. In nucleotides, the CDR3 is TGTGCCAGTAGTTTCCAGGGGAGGAACACTGAAGCTTTCTTT. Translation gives CASSFQGRNTEAFF.

DNA for the CDR3: TGTGCCAGCAGCTTAGGGGTATTGGGAGGATTGTGTCAGCCCCAGCATTTT. Translation gives CASSLGVLGGLCQPQHF. The chain uses TRBV11-3 and TRBJ1-5; no firm D call. The CDR3 has 17 amino acids. Trimming took 1 base from V and 6 from J, leaving 19 bases between them. Germline CDR1 is SGHNT and CDR2 is YENEEA.

The CDR3 nucleotides are TGTGCCAGCAGCTCCAACAGGGTCAGGTCTGGAAACACCATATATTTT. Translating it yields CASSSNRVRSGNTIYF. V gene TRBV7-6 combines with J gene TRBJ1-3; a possible D gene is TRBD1 (6 bases). Germline V CDR1 and CDR2: SGHVS, FNYEAQ. Between the trimmed V and J ends, which lost 4 bases and 1 base, there was a span of 14 bases. CDR3 length: 16 amino acids.

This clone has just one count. Here the CDR3 reads CASSVAGGNEQFF. The CDR3 DNA sequence: TGTGCCAGCAGCGTAGCCGGGGGCAATGAGCAGTTCTTC. The chain links TRBV9 to TRBJ2-1; maybe TRBD2 (6 bases). Germline V gene lookup returns CDR1 SGDLS and CDR2 YYNGEE. CDR3 size: 13 residues. V was trimmed by 0 bases and J by 6 bases, leaving 7 bases between them. Full variable domain (rest looked up from reference TRBV9 and TRBJ2-1): DSGVTQTPKHLITATGQRVTLRCSPRSGDLSVYWYQQSLDQGLQFLIQYYNGEERAKGNILERFSAQQFPDLHSELNLSSLELGDSALYFCASSVAGGNEQFFGPGTRLTVL.

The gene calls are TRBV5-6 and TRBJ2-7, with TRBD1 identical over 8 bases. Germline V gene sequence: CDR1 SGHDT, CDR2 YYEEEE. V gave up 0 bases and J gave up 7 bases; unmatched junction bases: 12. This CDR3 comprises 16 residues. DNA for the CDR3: TGTGCCAGCAGCTTGGGGTGGACAGGGCGTGAGGTGGAGCAGTACTTC. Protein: CASSLGWTGREVEQYF.

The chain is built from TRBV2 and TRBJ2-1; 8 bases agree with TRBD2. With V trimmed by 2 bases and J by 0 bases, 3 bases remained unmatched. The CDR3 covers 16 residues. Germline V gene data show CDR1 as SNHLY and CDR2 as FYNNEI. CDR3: CASSELAGPSYNEQFF. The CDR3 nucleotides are TGTGCCAGCAGTGAACTAGCGGGCCCCTCCTACAATGAGCAGTTCTTC.

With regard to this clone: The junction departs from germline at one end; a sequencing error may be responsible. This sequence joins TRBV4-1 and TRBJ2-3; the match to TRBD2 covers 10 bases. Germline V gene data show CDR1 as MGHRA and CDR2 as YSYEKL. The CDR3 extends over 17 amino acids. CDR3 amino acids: CASSQDLAGGSRDTQYF. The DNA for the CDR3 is TGCGCCAGCAGCCAAGATTTAGCGGGGGGCAGCAGAGATACGCAGTATTTT.

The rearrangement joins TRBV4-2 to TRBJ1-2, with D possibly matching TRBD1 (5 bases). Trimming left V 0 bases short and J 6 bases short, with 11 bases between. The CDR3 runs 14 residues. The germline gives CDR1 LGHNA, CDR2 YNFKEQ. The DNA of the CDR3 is TGTGCCAGCAGCCAAGATCGGGGGAGAGATGGCTACACCTTC. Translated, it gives CASSQDRGRDGYTF.

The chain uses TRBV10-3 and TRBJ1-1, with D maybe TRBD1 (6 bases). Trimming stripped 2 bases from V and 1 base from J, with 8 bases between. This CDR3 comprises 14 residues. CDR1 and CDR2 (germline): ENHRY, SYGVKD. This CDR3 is CAISETGTNTEAFF. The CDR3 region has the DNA TGTGCCATCAGTGAGACAGGGACGAACACTGAAGCTTTCTTT.

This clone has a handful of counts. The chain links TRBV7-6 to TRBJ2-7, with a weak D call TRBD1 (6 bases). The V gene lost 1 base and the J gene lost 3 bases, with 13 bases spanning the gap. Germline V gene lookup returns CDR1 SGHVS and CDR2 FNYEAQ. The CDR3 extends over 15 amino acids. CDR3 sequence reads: CASSLETGSSYEQYF. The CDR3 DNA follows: TGTGCCAGCAGCTTAGAAACAGGGTCAAGCTACGAGCAGTACTTC.